This T cell receptor (beta chain) was identified in a study of early T cells in non-severe SARS-CoV-2 infection. Whole-study results and caveats: VDJdb matching, biased toward anti-spike CD8 responses, missed private and CD4 specificities.

Worth noting for this clonotype: What it binds is unknown.

V lost 0 bases to trimming and J lost 7 bases; unmatched junction nucleotides: 5. The CDR3 runs to 14 residues. In germline, CDR1 is GTSNPN, CDR2 SVGIG (reference sequence). Unique molecular identifiers (one per individual cDNA molecule) were attached. TCRdb itself ran the 5' RACE reads through MiXCR, one entry per CDR3 protein. The repertoire holds fewer than 75,000 distinct CDR3 sequences, 20% to 25% seen once, with about 15% in the top ten. This receptor was taken from an adult who was a healthcare worker with PCR-confirmed SARS-CoV-2 infection or an uninfected control (not recorded which). The sequencing used whole blood, collected at baseline. This chain joins TRBV30 and TRBJ2-1; TRBD2 matches 8 bases. CDR3 residues: CAWSVTGGTNEQFF. The CDR3 DNA is TGTGCCTGGAGTGTAACGGGGGGGACGAATGAGCAGTTCTTC.